Described below is a single T cell receptor beta chain sequence and its context. Its target is unknown. The record originates from a study of blood T cells in healthy people across ages. Study outcomes and limitations: When one million T cells were used, diversity estimates were thought to be underestimates. Significant beta diversity loss was already apparent by age about 42, declining roughly linearly. Comparison with aged donors showed that long-lived donors had more naive CD4+ cells and higher diversity.

Primers used in a second PCR of about 6 to 11 cycles were a sample-barcoded 5' primer and a J-beta primer mix. TCRdb independently ran MiXCR on the 5' RACE reads; one entry per CDR3 protein. This sample has hundreds of thousands of distinct CDR3 sequences; approximately 50% occur once, and the top ten carry 30% to 45%. Trimming removed 0 bases from V and 1 base from J, with 10 bases in between. The CDR3 length is 15 residues. Germline lookup yields CDR1 SGHRS and CDR2 YFSETQ. This clonotype originated in a man in his fifties or sixties in good health. The chain has TRBV5-1 and TRBJ2-5; D might be TRBD1 (5 bases). The sequenced material came from blood. The CDR3 coding sequence is TGCGCCAGCAGCTTGGTATTCAGGGCCCAAGAGACCCAGTACTTC. Translation gives CASSLVFRAQETQYF.